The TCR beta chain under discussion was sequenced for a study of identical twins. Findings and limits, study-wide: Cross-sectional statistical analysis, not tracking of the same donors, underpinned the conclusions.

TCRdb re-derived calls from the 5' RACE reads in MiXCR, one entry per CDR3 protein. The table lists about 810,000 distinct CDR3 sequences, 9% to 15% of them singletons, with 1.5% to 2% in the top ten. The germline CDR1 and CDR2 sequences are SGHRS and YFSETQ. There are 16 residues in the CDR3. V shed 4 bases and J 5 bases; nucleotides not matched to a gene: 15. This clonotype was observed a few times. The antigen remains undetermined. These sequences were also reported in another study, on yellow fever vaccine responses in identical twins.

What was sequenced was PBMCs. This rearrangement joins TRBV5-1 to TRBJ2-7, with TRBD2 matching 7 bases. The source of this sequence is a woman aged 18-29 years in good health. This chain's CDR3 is CASSPGSAGVTHEQYF. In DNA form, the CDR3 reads TGCGCCAGCAGCCCAGGGTCCGCGGGAGTTACCCACGAGCAGTACTTC.